Listed below are T cell receptor beta chains from one sample, sequenced in a study of blood T cell repertoires in COVID-19. The table came from immunoSEQ multiplex PCR; TCRdb's copy has only in-frame clones and leaves some out. The sample shows approximately 230,000 clones, about nine tenths of them seen only once. Sequencing was carried out using peripheral blood. Receptors were obtained from a man aged 25-40 years who had recovered from COVID-19. Each CDR3 is given with its conserved first and last residue. A D gene is named only where the DNA matches it firmly.

>TRBD2|TRBV5-4|TRBJ2-7
CASSLGLAGVYEQYF
TGTGCCAGCAGCTTGGGACTAGCGGGGGTCTACGAGCAGTACTTC
>.|TRBV2|TRBJ1-1
CASKEGSVEAFF
TGTGCCAGCAAAGAGGGCTCGGTTGAAGCTTTCTTT
>.|TRBV7-8|TRBJ1-2
CASSLRGLSRENGYTF
TGTGCCAGCAGCTTACGGGGGTTGTCGCGGGAGAATGGCTACACCTTC
>.|TRBV2|TRBJ2-7
CASTLGVYEQYF
TGTGCCAGCACTTTAGGAGTATACGAGCAGTACTTC
>.|TRBV24-1|TRBJ1-1
CATSDPLAGRGTEAFF
TGTGCCACCAGTGATCCTCTCGCGGGACGGGGGACTGAAGCTTTCTTT
>.|TRBV24-1|TRBJ1-1
CATSDTLGGPTEAFF
TGTGCCACCAGTGATACACTAGGGGGTCCCACTGAAGCTTTCTTT
>TRBD1|TRBV5-4|TRBJ1-2
CASSLGTGSYGYTF
TGTGCCAGCAGCCTCGGGACAGGGAGTTATGGCTACACCTTC
>TRBD2|TRBV7-2|TRBJ2-3
CASSLPHSGRPTDTQYF
TGTGCCAGCAGCTTACCCCATAGCGGGAGACCCACAGATACGCAGTATTTT
>TRBD1|TRBV5-1|TRBJ2-7
CASSYRTGHEQYF
TGCGCCAGCAGCTATCGGACAGGGCACGAGCAGTACTTC
>.|TRBV6-5|TRBJ1-2
CASSNGQSLYGYTF
TGTGCCAGCAGTAACGGACAGAGCCTCTATGGCTACACCTTC